The entry that follows covers one TCR beta chain sequence. A read error may produce the germline difference seen at one junction end. This specimen comes from a study of shared clonotypes between healthy human individuals. Looked up from germline, CDR1 is MDHEN and CDR2 is SYDVKM. The CDR3 has 15 amino acids. To make CD8 memory, CD45RO+ cells were put together with CCR7-negative CD45RA+ TemRA cells. Using immunoSEQ multiplex PCR, the repertoire was profiled, and TCRdb retains in-frame clones only, with some absent. The sample holds some 690,000 clones, about 90% seen once. The chain is built from TRBV28 and TRBJ1-1, with D possibly matching TRBD1 (6 bases). The source is a man aged 18 to 29 in good health. Some clones in this sample may be carry-over from other donors' samples. The sequencing sample was made of memory CD8+ T cells from PBMCs. The subset: CD45RO+ cells pooled with CCR7-negative TemRA cells. The CDR3 nucleotides read TGTGCCAGCAGTGACCTCCCAGGGGTGAACGCTGAAGCTTTCTTT. It codes for CASSDLPGVNAEAFF.